This is a list of T cell receptor beta chains from one sample in a study of blood T cell repertoires in COVID-19. The data were produced by immunoSEQ multiplex PCR, yet TCRdb's version contains in-frame clones alone and is incomplete. The table lists over 35,000 clones, around 80% of them singletons. The sequencing sample was made of peripheral blood. These TCRs come from a man aged 55 to 69 with acute or convalescent COVID-19. Each CDR3 is given without its conserved first and last residue.

V gene	J gene	CDR3 protein
TRBV9	TRBJ2-1	ASSVVWRTNEQF
TRBV30	TRBJ2-7	AWSASRVYPYEQY
TRBV2	TRBJ1-1	ASRRRIRGTEAF
TRBV12-3/TRBV12-4	TRBJ2-3	ASIGVTDTQY
TRBV28	TRBJ2-1	ASSWASGRAWNNEQF
TRBV28	TRBJ1-2	ASSPGTRNTNYGYT
TRBV20-1	TRBJ2-7	SASTSGSYEQY
TRBV7-9	TRBJ2-4	ASSRDSKNIQY
TRBV11-3	TRBJ2-1	ASSLVAGGNNEQF
TRBV5-1	TRBJ2-1	ASSLIGSDLNEQF
TRBV18	TRBJ2-2	ASSLSGELF
TRBV6-2/TRBV6-3	TRBJ2-7	ASSRDYEQY
TRBV5-4	TRBJ1-5	ASSFEGNQPQH
TRBV11-2	TRBJ2-4	ASSLGSGRGGNIQY
TRBV7-6	TRBJ2-3	ASSSLGDRSTDTQY
TRBV6-5	TRBJ1-4	ASSPEVATNEKLF
TRBV10-3	TRBJ1-4	AISDSEKLF
TRBV9	TRBJ1-2	ASSPRTGGGYT
TRBV6-2/TRBV6-3	TRBJ2-3	ASSYGSSTDTQY
TRBV6-5	TRBJ2-7	ASSRQVVGNEQY
TRBV7-9	TRBJ1-1	ASSLGREGTEAF
TRBV6-4	TRBJ1-1	ASSRQGPTEAF
TRBV5-1	TRBJ2-3	ASSLFGVTSGNQPSTDTQY
TRBV7-2	TRBJ2-5	ASSLAPRTSGGAETQY
TRBV3-1/TRBV3-2	TRBJ2-1	ASSRHSRPASSYNEQF
TRBV19	TRBJ2-3	ASSPSTGSDTQY
TRBV19	TRBJ2-5	ASSIDLGFSKTQY
TRBV27	TRBJ1-2	ASSSTGYGGYT
TRBV7-2	TRBJ2-5	ASSSGFPRGQTQY
TRBV7-2	TRBJ2-7	ASSSQAGVEQY
TRBV5-6	TRBJ1-3	ASSLSPGSGNTIY
TRBV4-1	TRBJ2-4	ASSQELAGVPKNIQY
TRBV5-6	TRBJ2-5	ASSLSGQGKETQY
TRBV6-6	TRBJ2-1	ASRLAGPSSYNEQF
TRBV6-2/TRBV6-3	TRBJ1-2	ASSPRGGGFYGYT
TRBV11-2	TRBJ2-7	ASSQNLRGEQY
TRBV7-6	TRBJ2-7	ASSLSGGIREQY